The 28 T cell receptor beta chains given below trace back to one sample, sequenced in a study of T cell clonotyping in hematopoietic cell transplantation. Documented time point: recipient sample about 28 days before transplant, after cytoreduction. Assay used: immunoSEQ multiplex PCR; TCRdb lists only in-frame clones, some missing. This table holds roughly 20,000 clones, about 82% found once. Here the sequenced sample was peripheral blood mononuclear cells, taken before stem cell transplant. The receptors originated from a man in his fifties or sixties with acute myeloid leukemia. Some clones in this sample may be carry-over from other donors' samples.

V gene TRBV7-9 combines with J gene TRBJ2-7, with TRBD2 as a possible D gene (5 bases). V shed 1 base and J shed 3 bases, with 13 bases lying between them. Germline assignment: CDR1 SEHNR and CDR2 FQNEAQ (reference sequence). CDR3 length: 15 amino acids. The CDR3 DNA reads TGTGCCAGCAGCTTAGTCTCGGGGAGAATCTACGAGCAGTACTTC. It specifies CASSLVSGRIYEQYF. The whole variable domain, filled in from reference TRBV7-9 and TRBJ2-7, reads DTGVSQNPRHKITKRGQNVTFRCDPISEHNRLYWYRQTLGQGPEFLTYFQNEAQLEKSRLLSDRFSAERPKGSFSTLEIQRTEQGDSAMYLCASSLVSGRIYEQYFGPGTRLTVT.

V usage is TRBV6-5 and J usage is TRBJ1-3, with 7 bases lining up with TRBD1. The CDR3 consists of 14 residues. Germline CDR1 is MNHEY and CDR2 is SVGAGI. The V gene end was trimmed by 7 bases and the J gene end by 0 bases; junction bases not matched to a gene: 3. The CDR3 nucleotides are TGTGCCAGCACCCGGGACAGCTCTGGAAACACCATATATTTT. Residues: CASTRDSSGNTIYF.

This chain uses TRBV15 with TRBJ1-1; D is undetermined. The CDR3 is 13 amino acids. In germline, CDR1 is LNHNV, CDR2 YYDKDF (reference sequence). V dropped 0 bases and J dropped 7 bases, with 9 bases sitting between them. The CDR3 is CATSRDPSFEAFF. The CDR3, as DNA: TGTGCCACCAGCAGAGATCCCAGTTTTGAAGCTTTCTTT.

CDR3 in DNA: TGTGCCAAAGACGGGCAGGGATCAGACTACACCTTC. It codes for CAKDGQGSDYTF. This chain uses TRBV19 with TRBJ1-2; weak D call: TRBD1 (5 bases). V lost 10 bases and J 10 bases, leaving 19 bases between the germline ends. In germline, CDR1 is LNHDA, CDR2 SQIVND (reference sequence). The length of the CDR3 is 12 residues.

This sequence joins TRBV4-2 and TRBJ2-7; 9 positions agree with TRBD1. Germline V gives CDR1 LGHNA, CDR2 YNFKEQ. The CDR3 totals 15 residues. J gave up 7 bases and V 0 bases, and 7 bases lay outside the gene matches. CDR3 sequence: CASSQDWTGDWEQYF. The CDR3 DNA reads TGTGCCAGCAGCCAAGATTGGACAGGGGACTGGGAGCAGTACTTC.

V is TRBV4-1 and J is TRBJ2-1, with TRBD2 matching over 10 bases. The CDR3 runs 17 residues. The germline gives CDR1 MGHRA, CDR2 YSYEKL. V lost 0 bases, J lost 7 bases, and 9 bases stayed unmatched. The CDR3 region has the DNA TGCGCCAGCAGCCAAGAGTCGGAGCGGGGGGGCCTAAATGAGCAGTTCTTC. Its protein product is CASSQESERGGLNEQFF.

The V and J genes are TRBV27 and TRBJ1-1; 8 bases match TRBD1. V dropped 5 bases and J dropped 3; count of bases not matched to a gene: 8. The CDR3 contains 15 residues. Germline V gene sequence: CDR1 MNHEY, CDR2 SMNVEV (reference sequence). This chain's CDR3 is CASSPGTGADTEAFF. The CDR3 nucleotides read TGTGCCAGCAGTCCGGGGACAGGAGCGGACACTGAAGCTTTCTTT.

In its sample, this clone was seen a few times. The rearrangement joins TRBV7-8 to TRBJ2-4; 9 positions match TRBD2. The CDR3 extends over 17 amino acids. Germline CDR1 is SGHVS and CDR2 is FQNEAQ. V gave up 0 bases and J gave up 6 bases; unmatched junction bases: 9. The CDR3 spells CASSLASRGLASNIQYF. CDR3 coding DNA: TGTGCCAGCAGCTTAGCGTCTCGAGGACTAGCGTCAAACATTCAGTACTTC.

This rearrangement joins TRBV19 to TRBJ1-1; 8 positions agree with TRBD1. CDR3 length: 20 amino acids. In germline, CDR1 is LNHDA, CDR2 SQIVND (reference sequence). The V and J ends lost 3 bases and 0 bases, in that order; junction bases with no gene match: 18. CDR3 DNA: TGTGCCAGTAGTATCCTCGGGGACAGGCCCGGGATGGGCATGAACACTGAAGCTTTCTTT. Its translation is CASSILGDRPGMGMNTEAFF. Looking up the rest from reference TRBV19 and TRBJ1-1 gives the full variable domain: DGGITQSPKYLFRKEGQNVTLSCEQNLNHDAMYWYRQDPGQGLRLIYYSQIVNDFQKGDIAEGYSVSREKKESFPLTVTSAQKNPTAFYLCASSILGDRPGMGMNTEAFFGQGTRLTVV.

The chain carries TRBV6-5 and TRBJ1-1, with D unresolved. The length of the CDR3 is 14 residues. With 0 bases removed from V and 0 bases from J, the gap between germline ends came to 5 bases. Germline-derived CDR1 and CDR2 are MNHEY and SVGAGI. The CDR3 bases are TGTGCCAGCAGTTACTCGAGCATGAACACTGAAGCTTTCTTT. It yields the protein CASSYSSMNTEAFF.

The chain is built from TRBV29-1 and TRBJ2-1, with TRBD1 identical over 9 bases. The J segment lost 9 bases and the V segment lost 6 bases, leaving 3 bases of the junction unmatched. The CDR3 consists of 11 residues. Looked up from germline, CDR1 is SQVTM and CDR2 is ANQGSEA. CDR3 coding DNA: TGCAGCGTGGCGACAGGGGGTGAGCAGTTCTTC. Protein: CSVATGGEQFF.

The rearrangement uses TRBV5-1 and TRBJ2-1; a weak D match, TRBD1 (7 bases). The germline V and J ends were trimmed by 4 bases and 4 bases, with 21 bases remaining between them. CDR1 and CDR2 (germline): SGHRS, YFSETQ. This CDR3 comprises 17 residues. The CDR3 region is CASSSGAGTVVYNEQFF. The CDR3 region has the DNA TGCGCCAGCAGCAGTGGCGCGGGGACAGTCGTTTACAATGAGCAGTTCTTC.

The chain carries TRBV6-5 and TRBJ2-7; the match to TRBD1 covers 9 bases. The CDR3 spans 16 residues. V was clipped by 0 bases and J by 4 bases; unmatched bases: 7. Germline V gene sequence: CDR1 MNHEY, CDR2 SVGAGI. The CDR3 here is CASSYSTGTGFYEQYF. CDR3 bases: TGTGCCAGCAGTTACTCGACAGGGACAGGGTTTTACGAGCAGTACTTC.

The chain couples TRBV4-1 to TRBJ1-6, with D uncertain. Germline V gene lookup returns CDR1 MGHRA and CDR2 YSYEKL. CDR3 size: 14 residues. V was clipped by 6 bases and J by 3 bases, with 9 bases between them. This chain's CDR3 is CASRPGDYNSPLHF. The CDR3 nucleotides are TGCGCCAGCAGACCCGGGGACTATAATTCACCCCTCCACTTT.

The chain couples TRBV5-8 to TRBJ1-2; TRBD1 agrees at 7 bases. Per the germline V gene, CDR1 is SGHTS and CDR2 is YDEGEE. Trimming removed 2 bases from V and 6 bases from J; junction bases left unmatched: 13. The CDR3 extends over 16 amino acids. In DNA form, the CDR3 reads TGTGCCAGCAGCTTCGTGGACAGGACCAGAGGGGATGGCTACACCTTC. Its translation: CASSFVDRTRGDGYTF.

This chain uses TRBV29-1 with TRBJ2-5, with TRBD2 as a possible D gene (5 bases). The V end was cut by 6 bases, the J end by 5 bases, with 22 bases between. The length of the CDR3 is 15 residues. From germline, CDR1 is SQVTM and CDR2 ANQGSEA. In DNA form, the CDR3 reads TGCAGCGTCCATTTCCGGGGAAAAAGAACTGAGACCCAGTACTTC. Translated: CSVHFRGKRTETQYF.

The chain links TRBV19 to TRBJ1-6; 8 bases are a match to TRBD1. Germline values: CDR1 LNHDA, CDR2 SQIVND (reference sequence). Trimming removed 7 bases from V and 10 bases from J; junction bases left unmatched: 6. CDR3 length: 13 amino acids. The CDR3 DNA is TGTGCCAGTAAGACAGGGGAAAGATCACCCCTCCACTTT. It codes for CASKTGERSPLHF.

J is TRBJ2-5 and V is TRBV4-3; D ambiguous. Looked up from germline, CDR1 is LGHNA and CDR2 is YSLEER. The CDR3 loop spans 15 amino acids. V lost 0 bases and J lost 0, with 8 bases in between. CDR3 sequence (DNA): TGCGCCAGCAGCCAAGATCTTTCAGACCAAGAGACCCAGTACTTC. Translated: CASSQDLSDQETQYF.

The CDR3 protein is CAISESAVRDGYTF. In DNA form, the CDR3 reads TGTGCCATCAGTGAGTCGGCTGTCAGGGATGGCTACACCTTC. The chain employs TRBV10-3 and TRBJ1-2, with TRBD1 as a possible D gene (5 bases). The V end was cut by 0 bases, the J end by 6 bases, with 11 bases between. The CDR3 runs 14 residues. The germline CDR1 and CDR2 sequences are ENHRY and SYGVKD.

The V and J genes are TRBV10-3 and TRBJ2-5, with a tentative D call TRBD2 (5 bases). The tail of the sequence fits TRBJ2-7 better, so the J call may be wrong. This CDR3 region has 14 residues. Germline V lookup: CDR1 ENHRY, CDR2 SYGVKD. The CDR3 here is CAISETEVSYEQYF. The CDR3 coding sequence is TGTGCCATCAGTGAGACGGAGGTCTCCTACGAGCAGTACTTC.

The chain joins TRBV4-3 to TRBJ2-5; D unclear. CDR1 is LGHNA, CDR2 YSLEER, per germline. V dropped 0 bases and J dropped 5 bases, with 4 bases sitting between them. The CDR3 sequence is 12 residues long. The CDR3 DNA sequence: TGCGCCAGCAGCCAAGACCGGGAGACCCAGTACTTC. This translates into CASSQDRETQYF.

The CDR3 nucleotides read TGTGCCAGCAGCTTAGTGGTCCTAGCGGGGGGCCACCAAGAGACCCAGTACTTC. Its protein is CASSLVVLAGGHQETQYF. The chain carries TRBV7-8 and TRBJ2-5, with 11 nucleotides matching TRBD2. The CDR3 is 18 residues long. The junction had 7 bases not matched to a gene; V was cut back by 1 base and J by 0 bases. Germline CDR1 is SGHVS and CDR2 is FQNEAQ.

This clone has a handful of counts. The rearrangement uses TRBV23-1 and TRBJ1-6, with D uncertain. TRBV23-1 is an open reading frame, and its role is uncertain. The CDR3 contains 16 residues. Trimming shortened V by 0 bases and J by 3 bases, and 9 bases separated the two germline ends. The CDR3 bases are TGCGCCAGCAGTCAATCATGGCACAACTATAATTCACCCCTCCACTTT. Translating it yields CASSQSWHNYNSPLHF.

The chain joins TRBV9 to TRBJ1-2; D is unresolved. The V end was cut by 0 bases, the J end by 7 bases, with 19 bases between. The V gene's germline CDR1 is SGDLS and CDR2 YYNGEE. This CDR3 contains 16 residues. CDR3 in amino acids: CASSVERTGLGVGYTF. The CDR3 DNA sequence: TGTGCCAGCAGCGTAGAGAGGACCGGGTTAGGCGTTGGCTACACCTTC.

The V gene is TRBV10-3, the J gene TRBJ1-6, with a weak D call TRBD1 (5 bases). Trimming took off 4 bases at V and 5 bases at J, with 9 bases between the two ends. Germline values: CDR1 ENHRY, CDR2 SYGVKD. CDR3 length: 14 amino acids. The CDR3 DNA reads TGTGCCATCAGTGGGGGACCAGATAATTCACCCCTCCACTTT. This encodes CAISGGPDNSPLHF.

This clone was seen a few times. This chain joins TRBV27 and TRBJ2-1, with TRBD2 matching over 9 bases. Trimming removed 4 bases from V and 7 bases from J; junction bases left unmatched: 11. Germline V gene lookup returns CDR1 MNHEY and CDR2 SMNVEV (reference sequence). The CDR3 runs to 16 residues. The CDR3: CASSSLGGGAINEQFF. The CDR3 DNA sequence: TGTGCCAGCAGTTCTTTAGGCGGGGGGGCTATTAATGAGCAGTTCTTC.

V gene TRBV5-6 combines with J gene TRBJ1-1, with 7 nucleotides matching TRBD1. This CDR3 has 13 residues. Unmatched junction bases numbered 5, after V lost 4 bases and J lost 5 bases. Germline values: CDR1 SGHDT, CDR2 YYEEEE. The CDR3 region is CASSRQGRTEAFF. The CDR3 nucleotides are TGTGCCAGCAGCAGACAGGGAAGGACTGAAGCTTTCTTT.

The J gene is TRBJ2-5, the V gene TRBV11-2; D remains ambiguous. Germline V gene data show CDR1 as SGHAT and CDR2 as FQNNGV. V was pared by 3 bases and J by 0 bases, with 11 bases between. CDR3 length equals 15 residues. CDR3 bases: TGTGCCAGCAGCTTCAATCGGGCGGACCAAGAGACCCAGTACTTC. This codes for CASSFNRADQETQYF.